These 8 T cell receptor beta chains came from one sample sequenced in a study of beta chain features in type 1 diabetes. These receptors have no known antigen. Notes on the study in general: Moderately but significantly shorter TCRB CDR3s were found in Type 1 diabetes patients in all four CD4+ subsets.

Since all of the isolated RNA was reverse transcribed, expressed TCRB transcripts were what got sequenced. The data were produced by immunoSEQ multiplex PCR, yet TCRdb's version contains in-frame clones alone and is incomplete. The sample lists about 270,000 clones, 13% to 15% occurring once. Material for sequencing was naive CD4+ T cells from blood. The receptors were sampled from a man between 25 and 39 years old with type 1 diabetes.

This clone was recorded a few times. This chain joins TRBV18 and TRBJ2-3; 9 bases map to TRBD1. In germline, CDR1 is KGHSH, CDR2 LQKENI. The length of the CDR3 is 12 residues. Trimming removed 8 bases from V and 4 bases from J; junction bases left unmatched: 1. The CDR3 nucleotides read TGTGCCAGCAGGACAGGGGCAGATACGCAGTATTTT. Protein sequence: CASRTGADTQYF.

In DNA form, the CDR3 reads TGTGCCAGTAGTGGACTAGCGGCAACCTACGAGCAGTACTTC. As protein: CASSGLAATYEQYF. This sequence joins TRBV19 and TRBJ2-7, with TRBD2 identical over 10 bases. This CDR3 has 14 amino acids. Germline trimming cut 5 bases from V and 2 bases from J; bases unmatched to any gene: 3. Germline V gene lookup returns CDR1 LNHDA and CDR2 SQIVND (reference sequence).

The sample holds a few counts of this clone. The chain has TRBV7-9 and TRBJ2-7; no clear D. CDR1 SEHNR and CDR2 FQNEAQ come from the germline V gene (reference sequence). The length of the CDR3 is 14 residues. The germline V and J ends were trimmed by 3 bases and 3 bases, with 12 bases remaining between them. For the CDR3, the DNA is TGTGCCAGCAGCTTTATCCCCGAGAACTACGAGCAGTACTTC. Its translation: CASSFIPENYEQYF.

This clone appeared a few times. The genes are TRBV9 and TRBJ2-7, with 7 bases identical to TRBD2. CDR3 length: 17 residues. J lost 5 bases, V lost 0 bases, and 14 bases had no gene match. Germline loops: CDR1 SGDLS, CDR2 YYNGEE. The CDR3 coding sequence is TGTGCCAGCAGCGTAGGGGGAGGGCCGTCGATCGAGAACGAGCAGTACTTC. Translated, it gives CASSVGGGPSIENEQYF.

A few counts support this clone. This chain uses TRBV30 with TRBJ2-1, with TRBD2 matching 11 bases. With V trimmed by 4 bases and J by 3 bases, 8 bases remained unmatched. The CDR3 spans 16 residues. The V gene's germline CDR1 is GTSNPN and CDR2 SVGIG (reference sequence). CDR3 protein: CAWISGLAEYYNEQFF. CDR3 coding DNA: TGTGCCTGGATTTCGGGACTAGCGGAATACTACAATGAGCAGTTCTTC.

CDR3 region: CASSVSGTGLQPQHF. CDR3 DNA: TGTGCCAGCAGCGTCTCCGGGACAGGGCTTCAGCCCCAGCATTTT. This sequence joins TRBV9 and TRBJ1-5; TRBD1 matches at 9 bases. This CDR3 is 15 amino acids long. Trimming took 2 bases from V and 6 from J; bases not matched to a gene: 6. Germline V CDR1 and CDR2: SGDLS, YYNGEE.

In its sample, this clone was seen a few times. This chain joins TRBV9 and TRBJ2-1; the D gene is possibly TRBD1 (5 bases). Trimming stripped 6 bases from V and 3 bases from J, with 13 bases between. This CDR3 contains 14 residues. Germline loops: CDR1 SGDLS, CDR2 YYNGEE. CDR3 sequence (DNA): TGTGCCAGCACTGAGGACACAAACTACAATGAGCAGTTCTTC. Amino acids: CASTEDTNYNEQFF.

This clone was observed a handful of times. This chain links TRBV9 with TRBJ2-2, with TRBD2 matching 8 bases. The CDR3 spans 16 residues. Unmatched junction bases numbered 11, after V lost 4 bases and J lost 6 bases. Germline V gene sequence: CDR1 SGDLS, CDR2 YYNGEE. The CDR3 reads CASSSYSGRASGELFF. In DNA form, the CDR3 reads TGTGCCAGCAGCTCGTACAGCGGGAGAGCTTCCGGGGAGCTGTTTTTT.